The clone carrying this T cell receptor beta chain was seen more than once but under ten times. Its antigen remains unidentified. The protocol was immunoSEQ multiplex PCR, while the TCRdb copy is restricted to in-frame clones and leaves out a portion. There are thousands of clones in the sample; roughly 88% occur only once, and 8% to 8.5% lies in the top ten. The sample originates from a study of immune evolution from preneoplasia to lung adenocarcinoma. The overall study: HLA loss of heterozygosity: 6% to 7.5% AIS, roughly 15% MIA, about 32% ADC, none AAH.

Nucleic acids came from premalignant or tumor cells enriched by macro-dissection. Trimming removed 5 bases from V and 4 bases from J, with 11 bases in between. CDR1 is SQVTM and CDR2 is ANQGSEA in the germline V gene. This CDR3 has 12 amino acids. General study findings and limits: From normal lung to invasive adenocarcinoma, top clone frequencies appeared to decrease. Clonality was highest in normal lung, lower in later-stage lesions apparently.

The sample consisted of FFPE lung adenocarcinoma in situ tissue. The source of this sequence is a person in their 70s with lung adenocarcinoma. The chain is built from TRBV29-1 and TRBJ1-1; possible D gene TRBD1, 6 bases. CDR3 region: CSVIIRGTEAFF. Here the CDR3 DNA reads TGCAGCGTTATAATCAGGGGCACTGAAGCTTTCTTT.